This is a list of T cell receptor beta chains from one sample in a study of control samples from healthy donors and cancer patients. Only in-frame clones appear in the TCRdb table, and some are missing; sequencing was by immunoSEQ multiplex PCR. This table holds about 150,000 clones, 93% found once. The sample taken for sequencing was blood. The receptors here all came from a man between 18 and 35 years old in good health. Both conserved end residues are part of each CDR3. The order of the fields is clone size, D gene, J gene, V gene, CDR3 DNA, CDR3 protein. D genes are given only for firm matches. Clone sizes are given selectively: once, few, many, or a class where the clone is expanded.

clone_size: .
d_call: .
j_call: TRBJ1-2
v_call: TRBV7-9
cdr3_nt: TGTGCCAGCAGCTTAGGGAGTTCCTATGGCTACACCTTC
cdr3_aa: CASSLGSSYGYTF

clone_size: .
d_call: .
j_call: TRBJ1-2
v_call: TRBV20-1
cdr3_nt: TGCAGCGCTGGGCCCTATGGCTACACCTTC
cdr3_aa: CSAGPYGYTF

clone_size: .
d_call: .
j_call: TRBJ1-2
v_call: TRBV25-1
cdr3_nt: TGTGCCAGCAGTAACAACTATGGCTACACCTTC
cdr3_aa: CASSNNYGYTF

clone_size: .
d_call: .
j_call: TRBJ2-7
v_call: TRBV20-1
cdr3_nt: TGCAGTGCCCTCGTTCTTGACGAGCAGTACTTC
cdr3_aa: CSALVLDEQYF

clone_size: once
d_call: .
j_call: TRBJ1-1
v_call: TRBV2
cdr3_nt: TGTGCCAGCATAGTGAACACTGAAGCTTTCTTT
cdr3_aa: CASIVNTEAFF

clone_size: .
d_call: .
j_call: TRBJ1-1
v_call: TRBV9
cdr3_nt: TGTGCCAGCAGCGTAGGATACCAGATGAACACTGAAGCTTTCTTT
cdr3_aa: CASSVGYQMNTEAFF

clone_size: .
d_call: .
j_call: TRBJ1-4
v_call: TRBV30
cdr3_nt: TGTGCCGGGATGGCGGCGGGGGCTAATGAAAAACTGTTTTTT
cdr3_aa: CAGMAAGANEKLFF

clone_size: .
d_call: TRBD1
j_call: TRBJ1-1
v_call: TRBV11-2
cdr3_nt: TGTGCCAGCAGCTCAGGACAGGGGGAGTTTGAGGGCACTGAAGCTTTCTTT
cdr3_aa: CASSSGQGEFEGTEAFF

clone_size: .
d_call: TRBD1
j_call: TRBJ2-7
v_call: TRBV28
cdr3_nt: TGTGTCACGGGACAGGTGAACACCTACGAGCAGTACTTC
cdr3_aa: CVTGQVNTYEQYF

clone_size: .
d_call: .
j_call: TRBJ1-5
v_call: TRBV6-4
cdr3_nt: TGTGCCAGCAGTGACCGGCAGGGAATTTTGCAGCCCCAGCATTTT
cdr3_aa: CASSDRQGILQPQHF

clone_size: .
d_call: .
j_call: TRBJ1-1
v_call: TRBV6-6
cdr3_nt: TGTGCCAGCAGTTACTCGACAGAGAACACTGAAGCTTTCTTT
cdr3_aa: CASSYSTENTEAFF

clone_size: once
d_call: .
j_call: TRBJ1-2
v_call: TRBV7-6
cdr3_nt: TGTGCCAGCAGCTATGACAGTTATGGCTACACCTTC
cdr3_aa: CASSYDSYGYTF

clone_size: once
d_call: .
j_call: TRBJ2-3
v_call: TRBV10-3
cdr3_nt: TGTGCCATCAGTGCCTCGATGCTCCACACAGATACGCAGTATTTT
cdr3_aa: CAISASMLHTDTQYF

clone_size: .
d_call: TRBD1
j_call: TRBJ2-5
v_call: TRBV11-2
cdr3_nt: TGTGCCAGCAGCTTAGGATACGACAGGGGGCTGAGGGAGACCCAGTACTTC
cdr3_aa: CASSLGYDRGLRETQYF

clone_size: .
d_call: TRBD2
j_call: TRBJ2-1
v_call: TRBV28
cdr3_nt: TGTGCCAGCAGTCGACTAGCGGGAGGGAATGAGCAGTTCTTC
cdr3_aa: CASSRLAGGNEQFF

clone_size: .
d_call: .
j_call: TRBJ2-3
v_call: TRBV6-2/TRBV6-3
cdr3_nt: TGTGCCAGCAGTTTGCCCCCGCTAGAAACTCGGGATACGCAGTATTTT
cdr3_aa: CASSLPPLETRDTQYF

clone_size: .
d_call: .
j_call: TRBJ2-3
v_call: TRBV4-3
cdr3_nt: TGCGCCAGCAGCCAAGGACTCACAGATACGCAGTATTTT
cdr3_aa: CASSQGLTDTQYF

clone_size: few
d_call: .
j_call: TRBJ1-1
v_call: TRBV2
cdr3_nt: TGTGCCAGCAGTGTTCCTAACGGGCAAGCTTTCTTT
cdr3_aa: CASSVPNGQAFF

clone_size: .
d_call: .
j_call: TRBJ1-5
v_call: TRBV2
cdr3_nt: TGTGCCAGCGGACTCATCAATCAGCCCCAGCATTTT
cdr3_aa: CASGLINQPQHF

clone_size: .
d_call: .
j_call: TRBJ1-2
v_call: TRBV14
cdr3_nt: TGTGCCAGCAGCCAAGCCGGGACAATGTATGGCTACACCTTC
cdr3_aa: CASSQAGTMYGYTF

clone_size: .
d_call: .
j_call: TRBJ1-5
v_call: TRBV28
cdr3_nt: TGTGCCAGCAGCTACAGGGTCAATCAGCCCCAGCATTTT
cdr3_aa: CASSYRVNQPQHF

clone_size: once
d_call: .
j_call: TRBJ1-1
v_call: TRBV5-8
cdr3_nt: TGTGCCAGCAGCTTGGGATCAGGGTACACTGAAGCTTTCTTT
cdr3_aa: CASSLGSGYTEAFF

clone_size: .
d_call: .
j_call: TRBJ2-7
v_call: TRBV5-1
cdr3_nt: TGCGCCAGCAGCTTGGGTAGTGGGGGCCCCTACGAGCAGTACTTC
cdr3_aa: CASSLGSGGPYEQYF

clone_size: .
d_call: .
j_call: TRBJ2-7
v_call: TRBV5-6
cdr3_nt: TGTGCCAGCAGCTTAGGATACGAGCAGTACTTC
cdr3_aa: CASSLGYEQYF

clone_size: .
d_call: .
j_call: TRBJ2-7
v_call: TRBV6-5
cdr3_nt: TGTGCCAGCAGCCCCTATAGCCCCACCTACGAGCAGTACTTC
cdr3_aa: CASSPYSPTYEQYF

clone_size: medium-sized
d_call: .
j_call: TRBJ1-5
v_call: TRBV2
cdr3_nt: TGTGCCAGCAGTGACGGGGGAATCCAGCCCCAGCATTTT
cdr3_aa: CASSDGGIQPQHF

clone_size: .
d_call: .
j_call: TRBJ2-1
v_call: TRBV6-6
cdr3_nt: TGTGCCAGCAGTTACGGGGCCAATGAGCAGTTCTTC
cdr3_aa: CASSYGANEQFF

clone_size: .
d_call: .
j_call: TRBJ2-3
v_call: TRBV6-4
cdr3_nt: TGTGCCAGCAGTGTAGGTAGCGGAGGCCAAGATACGCAGTATTTT
cdr3_aa: CASSVGSGGQDTQYF

clone_size: .
d_call: .
j_call: TRBJ1-2
v_call: TRBV28
cdr3_nt: TGTGCCAGCAGTCCCCCAGACCGAACGTTCTATGGCTACACCTTC
cdr3_aa: CASSPPDRTFYGYTF

clone_size: .
d_call: .
j_call: TRBJ1-5
v_call: TRBV2
cdr3_nt: TGTGCCACCGGCTTCGATCCTGTGGGCAATCAGCCCCAGCATTTT
cdr3_aa: CATGFDPVGNQPQHF

clone_size: .
d_call: .
j_call: TRBJ1-4
v_call: TRBV2
cdr3_nt: TGTGCCAGCAGTGAACGAGCTGGGGCTAATGAAAAACTGCTTTTT
cdr3_aa: CASSERAGANEKLLF

clone_size: .
d_call: .
j_call: TRBJ2-7
v_call: TRBV18
cdr3_nt: TGTGCCAGCTCACCGGCAGGACAGTTCACTTCCTACGAGCAGTACTTC
cdr3_aa: CASSPAGQFTSYEQYF

clone_size: .
d_call: .
j_call: TRBJ1-1
v_call: TRBV20-1
cdr3_nt: TGCAGTGCGCGGGGTGACACTGAAGCTTTCTTT
cdr3_aa: CSARGDTEAFF

clone_size: .
d_call: .
j_call: TRBJ2-5
v_call: TRBV6-2/TRBV6-3
cdr3_nt: TGTGCCAGCAGTTATGGGGCAGGGACCGACTTC
cdr3_aa: CASSYGAGTDF

clone_size: .
d_call: .
j_call: TRBJ2-7
v_call: TRBV5-1
cdr3_nt: TGCGCCAGCAGCTTGGCGGGCGAGCAGTACTTC
cdr3_aa: CASSLAGEQYF

clone_size: .
d_call: .
j_call: TRBJ1-4
v_call: TRBV4-1
cdr3_nt: TGCGCCAGCAGACCCGGCTGGGGCTCTAATGAAAAACTGTTTTTT
cdr3_aa: CASRPGWGSNEKLFF

clone_size: .
d_call: TRBD1
j_call: TRBJ2-5
v_call: TRBV7-3
cdr3_nt: TGTGCCAGCAGTCGTACAGGGGTGGAGACCCAGTACTTC
cdr3_aa: CASSRTGVETQYF

clone_size: .
d_call: TRBD1
j_call: TRBJ1-2
v_call: TRBV11-2
cdr3_nt: TGTGCCAGCCGAATGGACAGGATGAATGGCTACACCTTC
cdr3_aa: CASRMDRMNGYTF

clone_size: .
d_call: .
j_call: TRBJ2-5
v_call: TRBV7-2
cdr3_nt: TGTGCCAGCAGCCCGGACAGAGGCGATCAAGAGACCCAGTACTTC
cdr3_aa: CASSPDRGDQETQYF

clone_size: .
d_call: TRBD2
j_call: TRBJ2-3
v_call: TRBV7-6
cdr3_nt: TGTGCCAGCAGCTTAGTGGGGGGGGGACCCCAGAGCACAGATACGCAGTATTTT
cdr3_aa: CASSLVGGGPQSTDTQYF

clone_size: .
d_call: .
j_call: TRBJ1-5
v_call: TRBV14
cdr3_nt: TGTGCCAGCAGCCTGGGGAGACAGCCCCAGCATTTT
cdr3_aa: CASSLGRQPQHF

clone_size: .
d_call: .
j_call: TRBJ1-3
v_call: TRBV7-9
cdr3_nt: TGTGCCAGCAGCCCCGTGCGGAACACCATATATTTT
cdr3_aa: CASSPVRNTIYF

clone_size: .
d_call: TRBD2
j_call: TRBJ2-1
v_call: TRBV19
cdr3_nt: TGTGCCAGTAGCACTACAGCCGGGACTAGCGGCAGTGAGCAGTTCTTC
cdr3_aa: CASSTTAGTSGSEQFF

clone_size: once
d_call: TRBD1
j_call: TRBJ1-4
v_call: TRBV7-9
cdr3_nt: TGTGCCAGCAGCTTATCAGGGGGGGATGAAAAACTGTTTTTT
cdr3_aa: CASSLSGGDEKLFF

clone_size: .
d_call: TRBD1
j_call: TRBJ1-2
v_call: TRBV5-1
cdr3_nt: TGCGCCAGCAGCCGCAGAACCACCTCAGTGACAGGGATTGAGAATGGCTACACCTTC
cdr3_aa: CASSRRTTSVTGIENGYTF

clone_size: .
d_call: .
j_call: TRBJ1-2
v_call: TRBV14
cdr3_nt: TGTGCCAGCAGCCAAGAAAACAGGTTGGCCTATGGCTACACCTTC
cdr3_aa: CASSQENRLAYGYTF

clone_size: .
d_call: .
j_call: TRBJ2-3
v_call: TRBV27
cdr3_nt: TGTGCCAGCAGTCACGACTTCGTCACAGATACGCAGTATTTT
cdr3_aa: CASSHDFVTDTQYF

clone_size: .
d_call: TRBD2
j_call: TRBJ2-1
v_call: TRBV9
cdr3_nt: TGTGCCAGCGGGGGGAGGGCTTACAATGAGCAGTTCTTC
cdr3_aa: CASGGRAYNEQFF

clone_size: .
d_call: .
j_call: TRBJ2-7
v_call: TRBV10-3
cdr3_nt: TGTGCCATCAGTGAGGTCGGTGGGGGGTACGAGCAGTACTTC
cdr3_aa: CAISEVGGGYEQYF

clone_size: .
d_call: .
j_call: TRBJ2-5
v_call: TRBV29-1
cdr3_nt: TGCAGCTCGGTGTCGGCTGTGGGGGAGACCCAGTACTTC
cdr3_aa: CSSVSAVGETQYF

clone_size: .
d_call: .
j_call: TRBJ1-1
v_call: TRBV11-2
cdr3_nt: TGTGCCAGCAGGGAAGGGGGTTTGGCTGAAGCTTTCTTT
cdr3_aa: CASREGGLAEAFF